This T cell receptor beta chain appears in the sequencing data of a study of blood T cell repertoires in COVID-19. The CDR3 is 16 amino acids. The ends lost 5 bases at V and 5 bases at J; junction bases unmatched: 11. Germline V gene sequence: CDR1 MRHNA, CDR2 SNTAGT. In the original analysis: It was from reference gene primer amplification that nucleated cell counts were estimated. Profiling relied on immunoSEQ multiplex PCR, and the TCRdb table lists in-frame clones only, not all of them. V, J and clone size are those of that table, while D and trimming were read from the DNA. The data hold some 120,000 clones, with more than 70% observed a single time.

The chain links TRBV6-4 to TRBJ2-2; 7 nucleotides match TRBD2. This TCR derives from a woman over 75 with acute or convalescent COVID-19. Sequenced: peripheral blood. The CDR3, as DNA: TGTGCCAGCAGTCTCCTTCCGGGAGGAGGTACCGGGGAGCTGTTTTTT. It translates to CASSLLPGGGTGELFF.